Only one count was recorded for the clone carrying this T cell receptor beta chain. The antigen is undetermined. The data were produced by immunoSEQ multiplex PCR, yet TCRdb's version contains in-frame clones alone and is incomplete. The sample lists tens of thousands of clones, about nine tenths occurring once. The sample comes from a study of OX40 agonist ivuxolimab in advanced cancers. Study background: The patients' treatment was ivuxolimab, an agonistic anti-OX40 (CD134) antibody. A partial response was reached by three patients: one with hepatocellular carcinoma and two with cutaneous melanoma.

Regarding the study as a whole: Several nonresponders also turned out to have low normalized T-cell clonal expansion. Both CD4+ and CD8+ T cell populations in blood had undergone clonal expansion by week 6 at 0.1 to 3.0 mg/kg.

Deletions cut 7 bases from V and 8 bases from J, with 18 bases between. This CDR3 spans 14 amino acids. CDR1 is MDHEN, CDR2 SYDVKM, per germline. The sequenced sample was CD4+ or CD8+ T cells sorted from blood, obtained in a trial of the OX40 agonist ivuxolimab. The sequence was collected from an adult with an advanced solid tumor such as melanoma, head and neck, liver or kidney cancer. The chain joins TRBV28 to TRBJ2-4; D might be TRBD1 or TRBD2, each matching 5 bases. CDR3 loop: CASTLGLGVDIQYF. The CDR3 bases are TGTGCCAGCACCTTGGGTTTGGGGGTTGACATTCAGTACTTC.